This T cell receptor (beta chain) derives from a study of a mutant IDH1 vaccine in newly diagnosed glioma. Study background: Treated patients, averaging roughly 40 years, were about 60% male and about 38% female. Beforehand, treatment had been radiotherapy, temozolomide, or both; the majority received both.

This clone is medium-sized by share. The antigen remains undetermined. The sample contains more than one DNA sequence encoding this CDR3. Trimming cost V 0 bases and J 5 bases, with 7 bases left between them. This CDR3 spans 13 amino acids. CDR1 and CDR2 from the germline V gene are LGHNA and YSLEER. Profiled with immunoSEQ multiplex PCR; TCRdb holds only in-frame clones, not every one. The table records approximately 30,000 clones, around 83% of them present only once. The time point here: week 23, last vaccination. In every dose of vaccine, 300 ug of mutant IDH1 20-mer peptide was given alongside topical imiquimod.

V gene TRBV4-3 combines with J gene TRBJ1-1; TRBD1 might be the D (6 bases). Sample: PBMCs, taken from a glioma patient whose treatment included an IDH1 peptide vaccine. The sequence was collected from a woman in her 30s with glioma. CDR3 sequence reads: CASSQDRGTEAFF. CDR3 DNA: TGCGCCAGCAGCCAAGACAGGGGAACTGAAGCTTTCTTT.